The rows below give T cell receptor beta chains drawn from one sample of a study of Tregs in tolerant kidney transplant recipients. Only in-frame clones appear in the TCRdb table, and some are missing; sequencing was by immunoSEQ multiplex PCR. The sample comprises 85,000 to 90,000 clones, approximately 90% of which are singletons, and roughly 4.3% rests with the top ten. Input material: CD8+ T cells from blood. The receptors come from a human donor in good health. Each CDR3 is given with its conserved first and last residue. Each record gives: clone size, V gene, J gene, D gene, CDR3 DNA, CDR3 protein. D genes are given only for firm matches. Some rows have no size entry. The others give once, few or many, or a class for an expanded clone.

>NA|TRBV7-6|TRBJ2-1|TRBD1
TGTGCCAGCAGCCCAAACAGGGGGCTGACCACCAATGAGCAGTTCTTC
CASSPNRGLTTNEQFF
>NA|TRBV1|TRBJ1-5|NA
TGCACCAGCAGCCATACACCCGCCCAGAGCAATCAGCCCCAGCATTTT
CTSSHTPAQSNQPQHF
>NA|TRBV2|TRBJ2-7|TRBD2
TGTGCCAGCAGTGAGGGAGCGGGGGGGGTCCACGAGCAGTACTTC
CASSEGAGGVHEQYF
>once|TRBV27|TRBJ2-7|NA
TGTGCCAGCAGCCCACAGTGGCAGATCTCCTACGAGCAGTACTTC
CASSPQWQISYEQYF
>NA|TRBV18|TRBJ1-4|TRBD1
TGTGCCAGCTCACCGACAGGGTGGAAGGAAGAAAAACTGTTTTTT
CASSPTGWKEEKLFF
>NA|TRBV6-5|TRBJ2-4|TRBD1
TGTGCCAGCAGTTACCTTTCGGGACAGGGCAAAAACATTCAGTACTTC
CASSYLSGQGKNIQYF
>NA|TRBV30|TRBJ1-1|NA
TGTGCCTGGGCCCCCGGGGTAACTGAAGCTTTCTTT
CAWAPGVTEAFF
>once|TRBV6-5|TRBJ2-3|NA
TGTGCCAGCAGTATGACGGGATGGCGCACAGATACGCAGTATTTT
CASSMTGWRTDTQYF
>NA|TRBV6-5|TRBJ2-7|NA
TGTGCCAGCAGTTACTCGATCGGACAGCGAGTCTACGAGCAGTACTTC
CASSYSIGQRVYEQYF
>NA|TRBV14|TRBJ1-1|NA
TGTGCCAGCAGTGACACGAACACTGAAGCTTTCTTT
CASSDTNTEAFF
>NA|TRBV5-4|TRBJ2-5|TRBD2
TGTGCCAGCAGCCCGGAACTAGCGGGGGGTGGAGAGACCCAGTACTTC
CASSPELAGGGETQYF
>once|TRBV27|TRBJ2-7|NA
TGTGCCAGCACTCCCGACGGGACCTACGAGCAGTACTTC
CASTPDGTYEQYF
>NA|TRBV4-1|TRBJ2-2|NA
TGCGCCAGCAGCCTTGGGCCCTTAGGAGGGGAGCTGTTTTTT
CASSLGPLGGELFF
>NA|TRBV21-1|TRBJ2-7|NA
TGTGCCAGCAGCCGGATGCGGAGACTAGCGGGCTACGAGCAGTACTTC
CASSRMRRLAGYEQYF
>NA|TRBV6-1|TRBJ2-3|TRBD2
TGTGCCAGCAGTGAACTAGCGGGAGGGCCAGATACGCAGTATTTT
CASSELAGGPDTQYF
>NA|TRBV9|TRBJ2-1|NA
TGTGCCAGCAGCGGGCATGAGCAGTTCTTC
CASSGHEQFF
>NA|TRBV7-3|TRBJ2-7|NA
TGTGCCAGCAGCCCATCGGGGGGCCACGAGCAGTACTTC
CASSPSGGHEQYF
>NA|TRBV7-9|TRBJ2-1|NA
TGTGCCAGCAGCCCCACGGGCAATGAGCAGTTCTTC
CASSPTGNEQFF
>NA|TRBV2|TRBJ1-2|TRBD1
TGTGCCAGCAGTGACATCGGAGGGGGCGTATCGATTGGCTACACCTTC
CASSDIGGGVSIGYTF
>NA|TRBV6-6|TRBJ2-2|NA
TGTGCCAGCAGTTATTGGCAGAGTAACACCGGGGAGCTGTTTTTT
CASSYWQSNTGELFF
>NA|TRBV15|TRBJ1-1|NA
TGTGCCACCAGCAAATGGGACGAAGCTTTCTTT
CATSKWDEAFF
>NA|TRBV4-1|TRBJ2-7|TRBD1
TGCGCCAGCAGCCTCGGGTCGGAGGACAGGTCTTCCTACGAGCAGTACTTC
CASSLGSEDRSSYEQYF
>few|TRBV27|TRBJ2-7|TRBD2
TGTGCCAGCAGTCCAAATAGCGGGGCCTCCTACGAGCAGTACTTC
CASSPNSGASYEQYF
>NA|TRBV6-5|TRBJ2-7|NA
TGTGCCAGCAGTTACAGGGACCCCGGCCCCTCCTACGAGCAGTACTTC
CASSYRDPGPSYEQYF
>NA|TRBV7-9|TRBJ1-1|NA
TGTGCCAGCAGCTTAGCGAGGCAGCAAGCTTTCTTT
CASSLARQQAFF
>NA|TRBV9|TRBJ1-2|NA
TGTGCCAGCAGGGAGGGTTATGGCTACACCTTC
CASREGYGYTF
>NA|TRBV20-1|TRBJ2-7|TRBD2
TGCAGCAGCGGGAGCTCCTACGAGCAGTACTTC
CSSGSSYEQYF
>NA|TRBV19|TRBJ2-1|NA
TGTGCCAGTAGTATAGATAGGGGGGTCACTTACAATGAGCAGTTCTTC
CASSIDRGVTYNEQFF
>NA|TRBV25-1|TRBJ2-7|TRBD1
TGTGCCAGCAGTATGGGACAGAGCTACGAGCAGTACTTC
CASSMGQSYEQYF
>NA|TRBV19|TRBJ2-7|NA
TGTGCCAGTAGTATAGATACGCGGTACGAGCAGTACTTC
CASSIDTRYEQYF
>NA|TRBV6-5|TRBJ2-2|TRBD2
TGTGCCAGCAGTTATTGGGCGGGGGGAGACACCGGGGAGCTGTTTTTT
CASSYWAGGDTGELFF
>once|TRBV27|TRBJ2-5|TRBD1
TGTGCCAGCAGTCAAGGACAGGGCTTACAAGAGACCCAGTACTTC
CASSQGQGLQETQYF
>NA|TRBV25-1|TRBJ1-1|NA
TGTGCCAGCAGTGGTCGGCCAGGGGAAGGGCCTGAAGCTTTCTTT
CASSGRPGEGPEAFF
>NA|TRBV30|TRBJ1-2|TRBD1
TGTGCCTGGATTGGGACAGGGACCTATGGCTACACCTTC
CAWIGTGTYGYTF
>NA|TRBV12-5|TRBJ1-2|NA
TGTGCTAGTGGTCCCAGGGGTTCCTATGGCTACACCTTC
CASGPRGSYGYTF
>NA|TRBV4-2|TRBJ2-1|NA
TGTGCCAGCAGCCAAGTAATTGACCGAGGGGTCTACAATGAGCAGTTCTTC
CASSQVIDRGVYNEQFF
>NA|TRBV9|TRBJ1-2|NA
TGTGCCAGCACTCGAGGGTCCGGCTACACCTTC
CASTRGSGYTF
>NA|TRBV10-3|TRBJ2-3|NA
TGTGCCATCAGCCCCCCTGGGGGGTACGCATCAGGGTTGACAGATACGCAGTATTTT
CAISPPGGYASGLTDTQYF
>NA|TRBV29-1|TRBJ1-1|NA
TGCAGCGCCGGCGAGAGAGTCAACACTGAAGCTTTCTTT
CSAGERVNTEAFF
>NA|TRBV15|TRBJ2-7|NA
TGTGCCACCAGCAGAGATACTAGGCGTAGCTACGAGCAGTACTTC
CATSRDTRRSYEQYF
>NA|TRBV9|TRBJ1-2|NA
TGTGCCAGCAGCGTAGCGGGGGCGTCATATGGCTACACCTTC
CASSVAGASYGYTF
>NA|TRBV7-9|TRBJ1-4|TRBD1
TGTGCCAGCAGCTTAGCACCCGGGACAGAATGGTGGGAAAAACTGTTTTTT
CASSLAPGTEWWEKLFF
>NA|TRBV27|TRBJ2-5|TRBD1
TGTGCCAGCAGCGGACCAGGGGGAAAGTTTGGAGAGACCCAGTACTTC
CASSGPGGKFGETQYF
>NA|TRBV5-1|TRBJ1-4|NA
TGCGCCAGCAGCCGGAGGTCGATAGGGACAACTAATGAAAAACTGTTTTTT
CASSRRSIGTTNEKLFF
>NA|TRBV2|TRBJ2-7|TRBD1
TGTGCCAGCAGTCTAGGGATGGCAGGGGGAACCTACGAGCAGTACTTC
CASSLGMAGGTYEQYF
>NA|TRBV29-1|TRBJ2-1|NA
TGCAGCGTTGATGGGATGCGGTTACGCTCCTACAATGAGCAGTTCTTC
CSVDGMRLRSYNEQFF
>NA|TRBV13|TRBJ2-7|NA
TGTGCCAGCAGCTTACTCTACGAGCAGTACTTC
CASSLLYEQYF
>NA|TRBV18|TRBJ2-3|TRBD1
TGTGCCAGCTCACGCGCCACAGGGGGAGGCACAGATACGCAGTATTTT
CASSRATGGGTDTQYF
>NA|TRBV7-6|TRBJ1-1|NA
TGTGCCAGCAGCTTACCCCCCTTTGGAGCGAACACTGAAGCTTTCTTT
CASSLPPFGANTEAFF
>NA|TRBV29-1|TRBJ1-2|NA
TGCAGCGTTGCCCCTAACTATGGCTACACCTTC
CSVAPNYGYTF
>NA|TRBV6-5|TRBJ2-1|TRBD2
TGTGCCAGCAGCCGACTAGCGGGGGGGCTCGATGAGCAGTTCTTC
CASSRLAGGLDEQFF
>NA|TRBV6-4|TRBJ2-2|TRBD1
TGTGCCAGCAGTGACCGTTTTAATGACAGGGGCGACGGGGAGCTGTTTTTT
CASSDRFNDRGDGELFF
>NA|TRBV7-8|TRBJ1-5|NA
TGTGCCAGCAGCTGGGACCGGGCTGGGGAGCAGCCCCAGCATTTT
CASSWDRAGEQPQHF
>NA|TRBV30|TRBJ1-2|NA
TGTGCCTGGAGCGACGACTTGGGAATTATCGGCTATGGCTACACCTTC
CAWSDDLGIIGYGYTF
>NA|TRBV6-5|TRBJ1-1|NA
TGTGCCAGCAGTTACGGTCGGCTGAACACTGAAGCTTTCTTT
CASSYGRLNTEAFF